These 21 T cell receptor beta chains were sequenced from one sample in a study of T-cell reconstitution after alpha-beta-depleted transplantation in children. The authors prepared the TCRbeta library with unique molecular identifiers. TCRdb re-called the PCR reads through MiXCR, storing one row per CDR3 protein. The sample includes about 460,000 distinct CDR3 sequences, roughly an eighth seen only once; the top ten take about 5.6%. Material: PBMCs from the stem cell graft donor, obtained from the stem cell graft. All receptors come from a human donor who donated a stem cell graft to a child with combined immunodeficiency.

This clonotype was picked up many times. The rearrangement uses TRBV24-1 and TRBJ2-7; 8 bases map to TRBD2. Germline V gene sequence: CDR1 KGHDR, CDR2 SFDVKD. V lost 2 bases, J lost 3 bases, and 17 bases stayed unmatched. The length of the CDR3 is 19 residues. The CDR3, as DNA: TGTGCCACCAGTGATTCCCCACAAGCTACGGGAGGGCCTCTCTACGAGCAGTACTTC. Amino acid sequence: CATSDSPQATGGPLYEQYF.

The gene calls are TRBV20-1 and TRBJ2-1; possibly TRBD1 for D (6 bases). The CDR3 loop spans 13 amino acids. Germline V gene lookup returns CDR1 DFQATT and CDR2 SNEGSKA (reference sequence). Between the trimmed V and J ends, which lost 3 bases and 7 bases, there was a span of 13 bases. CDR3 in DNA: TGCAGTGCTAGGACAGGCCTGGGGAATGAGCAGTTCTTC. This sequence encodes CSARTGLGNEQFF.

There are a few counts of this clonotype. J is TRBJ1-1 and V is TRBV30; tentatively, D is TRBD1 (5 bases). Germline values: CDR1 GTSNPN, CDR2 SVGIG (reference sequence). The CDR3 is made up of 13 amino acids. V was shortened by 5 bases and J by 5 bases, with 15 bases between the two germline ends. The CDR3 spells CAWGRGAQTEAFF. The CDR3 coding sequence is TGTGCCTGGGGGCGAGGGGCGCAGACTGAAGCTTTCTTT.

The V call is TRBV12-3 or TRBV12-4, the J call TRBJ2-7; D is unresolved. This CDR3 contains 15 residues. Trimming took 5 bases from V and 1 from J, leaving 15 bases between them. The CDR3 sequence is CASSPEQGLSYEQYF. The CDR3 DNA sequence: TGTGCCAGCAGTCCAGAGCAAGGGCTATCCTACGAGCAGTACTTC.

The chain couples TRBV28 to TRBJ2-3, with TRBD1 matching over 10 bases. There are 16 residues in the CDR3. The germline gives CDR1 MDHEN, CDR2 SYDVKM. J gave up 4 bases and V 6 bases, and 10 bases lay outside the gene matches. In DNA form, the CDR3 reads TGTGCCAGCAGCACAACCGGGACAGGGGCATCAGATACGCAGTATTTT. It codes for CASSTTGTGASDTQYF.

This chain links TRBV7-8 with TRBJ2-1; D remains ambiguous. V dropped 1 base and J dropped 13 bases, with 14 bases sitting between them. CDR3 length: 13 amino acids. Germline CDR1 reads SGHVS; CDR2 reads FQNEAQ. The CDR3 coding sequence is TGTGCCAGCAGCTTAGATGGGTGGGGTGGTCAGTTCTTC. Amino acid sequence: CASSLDGWGGQFF.

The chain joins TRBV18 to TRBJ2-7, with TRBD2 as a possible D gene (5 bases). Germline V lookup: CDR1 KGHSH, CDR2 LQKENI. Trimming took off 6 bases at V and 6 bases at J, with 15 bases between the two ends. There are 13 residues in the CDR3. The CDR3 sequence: CASSAGRSGEQYF. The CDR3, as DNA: TGTGCCAGCTCGGCGGGTAGGTCGGGCGAGCAGTACTTC.

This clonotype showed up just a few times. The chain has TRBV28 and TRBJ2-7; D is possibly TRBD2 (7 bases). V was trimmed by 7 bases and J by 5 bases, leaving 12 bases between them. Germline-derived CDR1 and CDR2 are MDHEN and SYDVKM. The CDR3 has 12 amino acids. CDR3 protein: CASKRGGDEQYF. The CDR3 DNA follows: TGTGCCAGCAAAAGGGGGGGGGACGAGCAGTACTTC. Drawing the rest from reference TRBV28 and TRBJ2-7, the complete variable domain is DVKVTQSSRYLVKRTGEKVFLECVQDMDHENMFWYRQDPGLGLRLIYFSYDVKMKEKGDIPEGYSVSREKKERFSLILESASTNQTSMYLCASKRGGDEQYFGPGTRLTVT.

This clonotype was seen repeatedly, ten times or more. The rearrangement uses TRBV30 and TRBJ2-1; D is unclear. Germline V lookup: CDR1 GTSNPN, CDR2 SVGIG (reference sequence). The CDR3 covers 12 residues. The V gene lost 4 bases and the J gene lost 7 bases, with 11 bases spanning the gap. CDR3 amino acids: CAWKGRSNEQFF. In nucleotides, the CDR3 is TGTGCCTGGAAAGGTCGATCAAATGAGCAGTTCTTC.

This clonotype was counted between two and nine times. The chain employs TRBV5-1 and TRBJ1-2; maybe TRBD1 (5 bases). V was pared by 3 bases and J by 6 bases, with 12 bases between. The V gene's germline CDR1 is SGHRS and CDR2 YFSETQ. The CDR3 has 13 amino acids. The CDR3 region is CASSSDSADGYTF. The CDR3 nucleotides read TGCGCCAGCAGCTCCGACAGTGCTGATGGCTACACCTTC.

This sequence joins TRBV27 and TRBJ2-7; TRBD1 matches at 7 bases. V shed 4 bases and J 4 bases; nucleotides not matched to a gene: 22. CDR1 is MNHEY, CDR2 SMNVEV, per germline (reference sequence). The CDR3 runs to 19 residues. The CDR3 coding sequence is TGTGCCAGCAGTTCATATCCAACAGTCTCCGGGACAGAGATATACGAGCAGTACTTC. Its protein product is CASSSYPTVSGTEIYEQYF.

The CDR3 reads CASSPHQGYELFF. For the CDR3, the DNA is TGCGCCAGCAGCCCACATCAGGGCTACGAGCTGTTTTTT. This chain uses TRBV5-1 with TRBJ2-2, with D maybe TRBD1 (5 bases). The CDR3 has 13 residues. Germline V gene sequence: CDR1 SGHRS, CDR2 YFSETQ. V shed 4 bases and J shed 11 bases, with 15 bases lying between them.

CDR3 sequence (DNA): TGTGCCAGCAGTTTCTGGACAGGGACCGGGGAGCTGTTTTTT. Its translation is CASSFWTGTGELFF. The chain uses TRBV6-2 or TRBV6-3 and TRBJ2-2, with 8 nucleotides matching TRBD1. The trim removed 4 bases at V and 5 bases at J, leaving 3 bases unmatched. This CDR3 spans 14 amino acids. Looked up from germline, CDR1 is MNHEY and CDR2 is SVGEGT.

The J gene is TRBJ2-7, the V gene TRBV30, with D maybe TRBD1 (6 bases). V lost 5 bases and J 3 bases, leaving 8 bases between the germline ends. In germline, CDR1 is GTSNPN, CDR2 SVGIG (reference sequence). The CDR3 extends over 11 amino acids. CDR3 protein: CAWVDSYEQYF. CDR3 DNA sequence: TGTGCCTGGGTGGACAGCTACGAGCAGTACTTC.

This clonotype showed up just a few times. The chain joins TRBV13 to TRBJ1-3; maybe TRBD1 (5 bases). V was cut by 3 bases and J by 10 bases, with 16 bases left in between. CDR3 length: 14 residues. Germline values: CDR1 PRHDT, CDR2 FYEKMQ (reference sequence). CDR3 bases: TGTGCCAGCAGCTTCGGGGCGGCAGGGAGGACCATATATTTT. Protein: CASSFGAAGRTIYF.

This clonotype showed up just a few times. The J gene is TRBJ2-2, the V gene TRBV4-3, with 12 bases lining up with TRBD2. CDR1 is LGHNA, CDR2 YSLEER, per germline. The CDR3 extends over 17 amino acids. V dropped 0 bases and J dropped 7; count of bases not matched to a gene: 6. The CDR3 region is CASSQDLAGGPDGELFF. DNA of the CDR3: TGCGCCAGCAGCCAAGATCTAGCGGGAGGGCCTGACGGGGAGCTGTTTTTT.

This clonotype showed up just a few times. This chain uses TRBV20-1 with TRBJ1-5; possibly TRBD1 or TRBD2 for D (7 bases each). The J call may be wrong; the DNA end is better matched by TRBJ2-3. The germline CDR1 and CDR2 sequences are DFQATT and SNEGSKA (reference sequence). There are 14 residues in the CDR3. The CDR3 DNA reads TGCAGTGCCGGGGGGCAGGGGGATATTCAGCCCCAGTATTTT. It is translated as CSAGGQGDIQPQYF.

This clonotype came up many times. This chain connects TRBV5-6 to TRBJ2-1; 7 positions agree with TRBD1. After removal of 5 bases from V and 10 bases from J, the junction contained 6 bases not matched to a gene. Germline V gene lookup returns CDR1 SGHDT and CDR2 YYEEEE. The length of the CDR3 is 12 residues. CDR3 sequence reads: CASRYRGREQFF. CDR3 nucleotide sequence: TGTGCCAGCAGATACAGGGGAAGGGAGCAGTTCTTC. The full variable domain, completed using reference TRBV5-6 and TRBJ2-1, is DAGVTQSPTHLIKTRGQQVTLRCSPKSGHDTVSWYQQALGQGPQFIFQYYEEEERQRGNFPDRFSGHQFPNYSSELNVNALLLGDSALYLCASRYRGREQFFGPGTRLTVL.

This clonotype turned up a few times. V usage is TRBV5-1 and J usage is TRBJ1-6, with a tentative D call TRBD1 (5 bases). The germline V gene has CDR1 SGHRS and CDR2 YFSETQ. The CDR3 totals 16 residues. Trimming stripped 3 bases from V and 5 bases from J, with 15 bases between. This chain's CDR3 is CASSSSIGADNSPLHF. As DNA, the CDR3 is TGCGCCAGCAGCTCATCTATTGGGGCCGATAATTCACCCCTCCACTTT.

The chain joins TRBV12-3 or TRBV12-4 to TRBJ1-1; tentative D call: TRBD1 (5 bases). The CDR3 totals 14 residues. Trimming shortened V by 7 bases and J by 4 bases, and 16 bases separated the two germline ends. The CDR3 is CASTLGGWATEAFF. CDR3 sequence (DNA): TGTGCCAGCACCTTGGGGGGGTGGGCCACTGAAGCTTTCTTT.

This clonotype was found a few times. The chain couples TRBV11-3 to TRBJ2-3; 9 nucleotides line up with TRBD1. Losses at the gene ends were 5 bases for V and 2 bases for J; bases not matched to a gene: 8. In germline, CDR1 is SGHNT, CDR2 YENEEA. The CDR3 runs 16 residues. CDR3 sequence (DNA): TGTGCCAGCAGCGCGGGACAGGGTACATTCACAGATACGCAGTATTTT. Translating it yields CASSAGQGTFTDTQYF.